The present T cell receptor (beta chain) was sequenced within a study of response to subunit inactivated influenza vaccine. TCRdb ran MiXCR on the RT-PCR reads and lists one entry per CDR3 protein. The data show 500,000 to 550,000 distinct CDR3 sequences, with about 7.6% seen just once and around 13% held by the top ten. This clonotype was seen more than once but under ten times. Antigen: not known. The study's findings and limits: It was suggested by the authors that few new T cells are recruited by each seasonal influenza vaccination.

The origin of this receptor is a man between 45 and 75 years old who received an inactivated influenza vaccine. The input for sequencing was PBMCs from blood, taken roughly 24 months after vaccination.

CDR3 region: CAIKGNGNQPQHF. CDR3 nucleotide sequence: TGTGCCATCAAAGGAAACGGCAATCAGCCCCAGCATTTT. This sequence joins TRBV10-3 and TRBJ1-5; no firm D call. There are 13 residues in the CDR3. Germline loops: CDR1 ENHRY, CDR2 SYGVKD. V was trimmed by 7 bases and J by 2 bases, leaving 9 bases between them.